Following are 30 T cell receptor beta chains from one sample sequenced in a study of T cells and Merkel cell carcinoma outcomes. Profiled with immunoSEQ multiplex PCR; TCRdb holds only in-frame clones, not every one. Of 15,000 to 25,000 clones in the sample, about 80% are singletons; the top ten hold 2.5% to 3.5%. Sequencing was performed on tumor tissue from Merkel cell carcinoma. Source of these receptors: a human donor with Merkel cell carcinoma.

This rearrangement joins TRBV29-1 to TRBJ2-1, with 10 nucleotides matching TRBD2. CDR1 SQVTM and CDR2 ANQGSEA come from the germline V gene. V dropped 7 bases and J dropped 3; count of bases not matched to a gene: 6. The CDR3 contains 14 residues. CDR3 amino acids: CSASGLAVYNEQFF. CDR3 DNA: TGCAGCGCCTCTGGACTAGCGGTCTACAATGAGCAGTTCTTC.

This chain joins TRBV29-1 and TRBJ2-6; D may be TRBD1 (5 bases). V shed 7 bases and J shed 3 bases, with 7 bases lying between them. CDR3 length: 12 amino acids. Germline CDR1 reads SQVTM; CDR2 reads ANQGSEA. CDR3 in amino acids: CSAGFGANVLTF. The CDR3 DNA reads as TGCAGCGCAGGGTTTGGGGCCAACGTCCTGACTTTC.

The J gene is TRBJ1-5, the V gene TRBV30, with D tentatively TRBD1 (6 bases). This CDR3 is built from 14 residues. CDR1 and CDR2 (germline): GTSNPN, SVGIG (reference sequence). V lost 2 bases and J lost 3, with 11 bases in between. CDR3 sequence reads: CAWSTRGSNQPQHF. The CDR3 DNA sequence: TGTGCCTGGAGTACCAGGGGTTCCAATCAGCCCCAGCATTTT.

This chain uses TRBV29-1 with TRBJ2-5; TRBD1 matches 8 bases. Germline CDR1 SQVTM, CDR2 ANQGSEA. This CDR3 is 13 amino acids long. Germline trimming cut 7 bases from V and 5 bases from J; bases unmatched to any gene: 9. The CDR3 reads CSGRGQGVETQYF. The CDR3 DNA sequence: TGCAGCGGCCGCGGACAGGGAGTCGAGACCCAGTACTTC.

V is TRBV29-1 and J is TRBJ1-1; possibly TRBD1 for D (5 bases). Per the germline V gene, CDR1 is SQVTM and CDR2 is ANQGSEA. V gave up 8 bases and J gave up 5 bases, with 12 bases separating them. This CDR3 is 11 amino acids long. Here the CDR3 reads CSSGRVTEAFF. The CDR3 DNA reads as TGCAGCTCGGGCAGGGTAACTGAAGCTTTCTTT.

This chain links TRBV5-6 with TRBJ1-2, with D hard to call. CDR1 is SGHDT, CDR2 YYEEEE, per germline. V was cut by 2 bases and J by 6 bases, with 8 bases left in between. CDR3 length: 12 residues. The CDR3 DNA is TGTGCCAGCAGCTTATCGGGCGATGGCTACACCTTC. Protein product: CASSLSGDGYTF.

This clone was recorded a few times. The genes are TRBV7-2 and TRBJ2-3; D may match TRBD1 or TRBD2 (5 bases each). With 2 bases removed from V and 4 bases from J, the gap between germline ends came to 10 bases. CDR1 is SGHTA and CDR2 is FQGNSA in the germline V gene. The CDR3 length is 14 residues. CDR3 in amino acids: CASSLPGTADTQYF. DNA of the CDR3: TGTGCCAGCAGCTTACCCGGGACCGCAGATACGCAGTATTTT.

The CDR3 DNA follows: TGTGCCAGCAGTACGCGTTCTGGAAACACCATATATTTT. Its protein is CASSTRSGNTIYF. The chain combines TRBV27 with TRBJ1-3; unclear D gene. Trimming took 5 bases from V and 1 from J, leaving 6 bases between them. Germline V gene sequence: CDR1 MNHEY, CDR2 SMNVEV (reference sequence). The CDR3 runs to 13 residues.

This chain uses TRBV5-1 with TRBJ1-2; a possible D gene is TRBD1 (5 bases). Germline values: CDR1 SGHRS, CDR2 YFSETQ. The CDR3 covers 15 residues. Trimming shortened V by 0 bases and J by 8 bases, and 17 bases separated the two germline ends. CDR3 sequence reads: CASSLGTGAIEGYTF. The CDR3 DNA is TGCGCCAGCAGCTTGGGGACCGGGGCCATAGAGGGCTACACCTTC.

The genes are TRBV4-1 and TRBJ2-1; 7 bases are shared with TRBD2. The CDR3 contains 15 residues. V trimming: 1 base; J trimming: 6 bases; junction bases outside the gene matches: 6. In germline, CDR1 is MGHRA, CDR2 YSYEKL. The CDR3 coding sequence is TGCGCCAGCAGCCAAGTCGGACTAGTAAGCAATGAGCAGTTCTTC. It translates to CASSQVGLVSNEQFF.

V is TRBV2 and J is TRBJ2-5, with a weak D call TRBD2 (5 bases). This CDR3 is built from 13 residues. With 2 bases removed from V and 5 bases from J, the gap between germline ends came to 9 bases. Germline assignment: CDR1 SNHLY and CDR2 FYNNEI. The CDR3 region has the DNA TGTGCCAGCAGTGAATGGACTGGGGAGACCCAGTACTTC. This translates into CASSEWTGETQYF.

This chain joins TRBV18 and TRBJ1-3; no definite D call. From germline, CDR1 is KGHSH and CDR2 LQKENI. The V end lost 0 bases, the J end lost 3 bases, and 6 bases lay between the germline ends. The CDR3 is made up of 14 amino acids. CDR3 sequence reads: CASSPPAGGNTIYF. In DNA, the CDR3 is TGTGCCAGCTCACCACCGGCCGGTGGAAACACCATATATTTT.

The chain couples TRBV7-9 to TRBJ1-1; D not resolved. CDR1 is SEHNR, CDR2 FQNEAQ, per germline (reference sequence). V was shortened by 5 bases and J by 12 bases, with 10 bases between the two germline ends. The CDR3 contains 10 residues. The CDR3: CASSHSQPFF. The CDR3 bases are TGTGCCAGCAGCCACAGCCAACCTTTCTTT.

This chain links TRBV6-1 with TRBJ1-6; the D gene is possibly TRBD1 (5 bases). The ends were cut back, 5 bases at V and 14 bases at J, with 13 bases in the middle. Germline V CDR1 and CDR2: MNHNS, SASEGT. The CDR3 runs to 12 residues. DNA for the CDR3: TGTGCCAGCAGTCCCCAGGGACGGTCCCTCCACTTT. Translation: CASSPQGRSLHF.

There are a few counts of this clone. The chain links TRBV4-1 to TRBJ1-5; D remains ambiguous. CDR1 is MGHRA and CDR2 is YSYEKL in the germline V gene. The CDR3 consists of 13 residues. The germline V and J ends were trimmed by 6 bases and 3 bases, with 9 bases remaining between them. The DNA for the CDR3 is TGCGCCAGCAGTGAACAGCCCAATCAGCCCCAGCATTTT. It codes for CASSEQPNQPQHF.

This clone showed up just a few times. This sequence joins TRBV10-3 and TRBJ1-2; 7 bases match TRBD1. CDR1 is ENHRY, CDR2 SYGVKD, per germline. The CDR3 is 14 amino acids. After removal of 5 bases from V and 4 bases from J, the junction contained 7 bases not matched to a gene. The CDR3 sequence is CAISSQGRIYGYTF. CDR3 bases: TGTGCCATCAGTTCACAGGGGCGCATCTATGGCTACACCTTC.

This clone was observed a single time. The rearrangement joins TRBV5-1 to TRBJ2-1; 7 bases align to TRBD2. CDR1 SGHRS and CDR2 YFSETQ come from the germline V gene. The CDR3 has 15 residues. J lost 6 bases, V lost 6 bases, and 12 bases had no gene match. CDR3 nucleotide sequence: TGCGCCAGCACCTTCCAGCGGGGCGGGGGCAATGAGCAGTTCTTC. Residues: CASTFQRGGGNEQFF. The full variable domain, with the rest looked up from reference TRBV5-1 and TRBJ2-1, is KAGVTQTPRYLIKTRGQQVTLSCSPISGHRSVSWYQQTPGQGLQFLFEYFSETQRNKGNFPGRFSGRQFSNSRSEMNVSTLELGDSALYLCASTFQRGGGNEQFFGPGTRLTVL.

This clone is medium-sized within its sample. This chain uses TRBV7-2 with TRBJ2-1, with D possibly being TRBD2 (6 bases). This CDR3 is built from 13 residues. Per the germline V gene, CDR1 is SGHTA and CDR2 is FQGNSA. Trimming took 2 bases from V and 8 from J, leaving 10 bases between them. CDR3 residues: CASSLYGSDEQFF. CDR3 DNA sequence: TGTGCCAGCAGCTTATACGGGAGTGATGAGCAGTTCTTC.

On this clone: The same CDR3 also results from other DNA sequences found in this sample. This chain links TRBV4-2 with TRBJ2-7; 9 nucleotides agree with TRBD2. Trimming cost V 4 bases and J 3 bases; bases outside gene matches: 10. This CDR3 comprises 16 residues. Looked up from germline, CDR1 is LGHNA and CDR2 is YNFKEQ. CDR3 coding DNA: TGTGCCAGCAGCCCTACCTCTAGCGGGATTAACTACGAGCAGTACTTC. The encoded protein is CASSPTSSGINYEQYF.

As concerns this clone: One end of the junction is discordant with germline, which a read error may explain. The J gene is TRBJ1-2, the V gene TRBV5-4; 11 positions agree with TRBD1. The germline CDR1 and CDR2 sequences are SGHNT and YYREEE (reference sequence). The CDR3 covers 14 residues. The CDR3 DNA is TGTGCCAGCAGCTCTGGACAGGGGGCGCTTGGCTACATCTTC. It translates to CASSSGQGALGYIF.

The chain carries TRBV6-1 and TRBJ1-2; the match to TRBD1 covers 7 bases. Germline V gene data show CDR1 as MNHNS and CDR2 as SASEGT. The CDR3 runs 17 residues. Trimming cost V 2 bases and J 6 bases; bases outside gene matches: 15. The CDR3 sequence is CASSEMGEGAPRDGYTF. The CDR3 DNA follows: TGTGCCAGCAGTGAAATGGGAGAGGGGGCCCCCAGAGATGGCTACACCTTC.

The rearrangement joins TRBV7-2 to TRBJ2-7, with D possibly being TRBD1 or TRBD2 (5 bases each). Germline assignment: CDR1 SGHTA and CDR2 FQGNSA. V lost 4 bases and J lost 10, with 11 bases in between. The CDR3 runs to 11 residues. Here the CDR3 DNA reads TGTGCCAGCAGCTCCTTCGGGGCCCAGTACTTC. This encodes CASSSFGAQYF. Looking up the rest from reference TRBV7-2 and TRBJ2-7 gives the full variable domain: GAGVSQSPSNKVTEKGKDVELRCDPISGHTALYWYRQSLGQGLEFLIYFQGNSAPDKSGLPSDRFSAERTGGSVSTLTIQRTQQEDSAVYLCASSSFGAQYFGPGTRLTVT.

This clone was detected a few times. The chain couples TRBV7-8 to TRBJ2-2, with D hard to call. Trimming took 0 bases from V and 5 from J, leaving 10 bases between them. The CDR3 spans 15 residues. Germline CDR1 and CDR2: SGHVS and FQNEAQ. CDR3 in DNA: TGTGCCAGCAGCTTAGCGGAGATTCGAACCGGGGAGCTGTTTTTT. Amino acid sequence: CASSLAEIRTGELFF.

The chain joins TRBV5-4 to TRBJ1-1; possible D gene TRBD1, 5 bases. Trimming cost V 4 bases and J 1 base, with 26 bases left between them. This CDR3 is 19 amino acids long. Per germline, CDR1 SGHNT and CDR2 YYREEE (reference sequence). The CDR3 region has the DNA TGTGCCAGCAGCGAGGAGGGGCGGCTGGGTTTAGCGGGGAACACTGAAGCTTTCTTT. Its translation is CASSEEGRLGLAGNTEAFF.

The V and J genes are TRBV9 and TRBJ2-5; D is ambiguous. Trimming cost V 6 bases and J 3 bases, with 12 bases left between them. This CDR3 has 13 amino acids. The V gene's germline CDR1 is SGDLS and CDR2 YYNGEE. CDR3 residues: CASNKDVEETQYF. For the CDR3, the DNA is TGTGCCAGCAACAAGGACGTGGAAGAGACCCAGTACTTC.

V is TRBV11-3 and J is TRBJ1-1; TRBD1 agrees at 9 bases. The CDR3 consists of 13 residues. V was pared by 2 bases and J by 6 bases, with 1 base of the junction left unmatched. The germline gives CDR1 SGHNT, CDR2 YENEEA. CDR3: CASSLRQGAEAFF. Here the CDR3 DNA reads TGTGCCAGCAGCTTAAGACAGGGGGCTGAAGCTTTCTTT.

The J gene is TRBJ2-5, the V gene TRBV28, with 8 nucleotides matching TRBD1. This CDR3 is built from 19 residues. After removal of 7 bases from V and 5 bases from J, the junction contained 24 bases not matched to a gene. CDR1 MDHEN and CDR2 SYDVKM come from the germline V gene. CDR3 loop: CASTRHGQGASGEMETQYF. The CDR3, as DNA: TGTGCCAGCACCAGGCACGGGCAGGGGGCGTCGGGAGAGATGGAGACCCAGTACTTC.

V is TRBV4-1 and J is TRBJ2-7; D call uncertain. Trimming took off 3 bases at V and 5 bases at J, with 8 bases between the two ends. Germline lookup yields CDR1 MGHRA and CDR2 YSYEKL. There are 12 residues in the CDR3. CDR3: CASSQNSDEQYF. The CDR3 DNA reads as TGCGCCAGCAGCCAGAACAGCGACGAGCAGTACTTC.

The chain combines TRBV7-9 with TRBJ2-5, with unresolved D. Germline values: CDR1 SEHNR, CDR2 FQNEAQ (reference sequence). CDR3 length: 11 amino acids. V lost 7 bases, J lost 2 bases, and 5 bases lay in between. The CDR3 loop is CASTPQETQYF. The CDR3 nucleotides are TGTGCCAGCACACCTCAAGAGACCCAGTACTTC.

The chain couples TRBV15 to TRBJ2-7; the match to TRBD2 covers 8 bases. The V and J ends lost 1 base and 5 bases, in that order; junction bases with no gene match: 7. Germline V gene lookup returns CDR1 LNHNV and CDR2 YYDKDF (reference sequence). CDR3 size: 15 residues. The CDR3 DNA sequence: TGTGCCACCAGCAGAGTCGGACTAGCCTCAAACGAGCAGTACTTC. Its protein is CATSRVGLASNEQYF.